This T cell receptor beta chain was recorded in a study of cytomegalovirus exposure and HLA in healthy donors. The primer mix had 60 Vbeta and 13 Jbeta primers. The repertoire was sequenced with immunoSEQ multiplex PCR; TCRdb's copy has only in-frame clones and lacks some. Here the sample spans over 75,000 clones, roughly a tenth being singletons. General study points: There were approximately 150 TCR beta chains listed as cytomegalovirus-associated. It was confirmed in vitro that a few of the CMV-associated chains were specific for CMV antigens.

The CDR3 length is 13 residues. In germline, CDR1 is SQVTM, CDR2 ANQGSEA. The V and J ends lost 5 bases and 7 bases respectively, with 17 bases between them. Donors likely had unrecorded immune exposures despite being nominally healthy when sampled. This clone turned up a few times. Its antigen remains unknown. The material sequenced was PBMCs. The TCR was taken from a man aged 50 or older in good health and CMV-seropositive. The chain employs TRBV29-1 and TRBJ1-2; a weak D match, TRBD1 (6 bases). This CDR3 is CSVNVRTASGYTF. CDR3 coding DNA: TGCAGCGTTAACGTGAGGACAGCATCTGGCTACACCTTC.